The 22 T cell receptor beta chains in this list originate from one sample, sequenced in a study of regulatory T cells in long-lasting Graves disease. Time point: newly diagnosed GD, antithyroid drugs for less than 3 months. After RNA was extracted from PBMCs, the TCR library was made from it. Arm-PCR with iRepertoire HTBI primers amplified the CDR3 regions for these TCR beta libraries. MiXCR, applied by TCRdb to the multiplex PCR reads, yields one record per CDR3 protein. Of 500,000 or so distinct CDR3 sequences listed, around 16% were seen once; the top ten hold 25%. The sample was also linked to a second study, of T cells in Graves' hyperthyroidism and ophthalmopathy.

The input for sequencing was peripheral blood mononuclear cells (PBMCs), taken at new diagnosis, from a patient treated with antithyroid drugs. The receptors here all came from a woman aged 35-65 years with Graves disease.

The rearrangement links TRBV10-3 to TRBJ1-2, with TRBD1 matching 7 bases. CDR1 and CDR2 from the germline V gene are ENHRY and SYGVKD. Unmatched junction bases numbered 8, after V lost 2 bases and J lost 5 bases. The CDR3 extends over 15 amino acids. The CDR3 loop reads CAISEGTAGLYGYTF. In DNA form, the CDR3 reads TGTGCCATCAGTGAGGGGACAGCCGGACTTTATGGCTACACCTTC.

This clonotype occurred many times. The V gene is TRBV2, the J gene TRBJ1-6; 7 bases fit TRBD1. This CDR3 is built from 15 residues. V lost 7 bases, J lost 4 bases, and 7 bases stayed unmatched. Germline V gene data show CDR1 as SNHLY and CDR2 as FYNNEI. The CDR3 region is CASTRDSSYNSPLHF. In nucleotides, the CDR3 is TGTGCCAGCACCCGGGACAGTTCATATAATTCACCCCTCCACTTT. Based on the CDR3 plus reference TRBV2 and TRBJ1-6, the full variable domain is EPEVTQTPSHQVTQMGQEVILRCVPISNHLYFYWYRQILGQKVEFLVSFYNNEISEKSEIFDDQFSVERPDGSNFTLKIRSTKLEDSAMYFCASTRDSSYNSPLHFGNGTRLTVT.

This rearrangement joins TRBV6-5 to TRBJ1-2, with unresolved D. Trimming removed 2 bases from V and 7 bases from J, with 5 bases in between. CDR1 is MNHEY and CDR2 is SVGAGI in the germline V gene. The CDR3 has 11 residues. DNA of the CDR3: TGTGCCAGCAGTTACGGAGGTGGCTACACCTTC. It yields the protein CASSYGGGYTF.

The sample holds many counts of this clonotype. V gene TRBV2 combines with J gene TRBJ1-1; TRBD1 might be the D (6 bases). V gave up 6 bases and J gave up 4 bases, with 15 bases separating them. The CDR3 extends over 14 amino acids. Germline V gene lookup returns CDR1 SNHLY and CDR2 FYNNEI. The CDR3 bases are TGTGCCAGCAGCCTACAGGGATTTATCACTGAAGCTTTCTTT. Its translation: CASSLQGFITEAFF.

The V call is TRBV28, the J call TRBJ2-5; 14 nucleotides match TRBD2. Germline V gene data show CDR1 as MDHEN and CDR2 as SYDVKM. V lost 7 bases to trimming and J lost 5 bases; unmatched junction nucleotides: 12. This CDR3 comprises 17 residues. CDR3 in DNA: TGTGCCAGCATCTCAGGGACTAGCGGGAGAGGTGGGGAGACCCAGTACTTC. Protein sequence: CASISGTSGRGGETQYF.

This clonotype was seen only a few times. V usage is TRBV5-6 and J usage is TRBJ1-2; D is perhaps TRBD1 (6 bases). V lost 5 bases, J lost 3 bases, and 32 bases lay in between. There are 20 residues in the CDR3. Germline V gene data show CDR1 as SGHDT and CDR2 as YYEEEE. The CDR3 loop reads CASRRGRGREDSRGYYGYTF. The CDR3 DNA reads TGTGCCAGCAGACGTGGGCGGGGGCGCGAGGATTCTAGGGGATACTATGGCTACACCTTC.

This clonotype occurred a few times. This rearrangement joins TRBV3-1 to TRBJ2-5, with TRBD2 matching 11 bases. The trim removed 1 base at V and 1 base at J, leaving 5 bases unmatched. This CDR3 has 17 residues. From germline, CDR1 is LGHDT and CDR2 YNNKEL (reference sequence). In nucleotides, the CDR3 is TGTGCCAGCAGCCAAGGCATAGCGGGGGGGATCCAAGAGACCCAGTACTTC. It encodes CASSQGIAGGIQETQYF.

This clonotype showed up just a few times. The chain links TRBV30 to TRBJ1-2; TRBD1 is a possible D gene (6 bases). There are 13 residues in the CDR3. The V gene lost 5 bases and the J gene lost 5 bases, with 15 bases spanning the gap. Germline values: CDR1 GTSNPN, CDR2 SVGIG (reference sequence). DNA for the CDR3: TGTGCCTGGGGACAGAGACAGGCTTATGGCTACACCTTC. This translates into CAWGQRQAYGYTF.

This clonotype occurred a few times. The chain links TRBV2 to TRBJ2-7; 10 bases fit TRBD1. V dropped 0 bases and J dropped 5; count of bases not matched to a gene: 16. The CDR3 has 19 residues. Germline CDR1 SNHLY, CDR2 FYNNEI. CDR3 sequence (DNA): TGTGCCAGCAGTGAAGCGGGTCCCGGGACAGGGGTCTTGGTCCACGAGCAGTACTTC. Translation: CASSEAGPGTGVLVHEQYF.

The rearrangement links TRBV28 to TRBJ1-1; D uncertain. Germline loops: CDR1 MDHEN, CDR2 SYDVKM. CDR3 size: 13 residues. The ends were cut back, 6 bases at V and 3 bases at J, with 11 bases in the middle. The CDR3 spells CASRFGRDTEAFF. CDR3 coding DNA: TGTGCCAGCAGATTCGGGAGGGACACTGAAGCTTTCTTT.

This clonotype was recorded only once. This may come from a read error, since a much larger clone is one base off. V and J are TRBV5-1 and TRBJ2-1; D may be TRBD1 or TRBD2 (5 bases each). The J call is in doubt because the DNA end fits TRBJ2-7 better. The CDR3 is 15 amino acids. Germline CDR1 is SGHRS and CDR2 is YFSETQ. In DNA, the CDR3 is TGCGCCAGCAGCCCTGCGCAGGGAGCCTACAATGAGCAGTACTTC. This encodes CASSPAQGAYNEQYF.

This clonotype was detected only a few times. The chain combines TRBV2 with TRBJ2-7; TRBD1 might be the D (5 bases). From germline, CDR1 is SNHLY and CDR2 FYNNEI. V was trimmed by 1 base and J by 4 bases, leaving 11 bases between them. The CDR3 loop spans 14 amino acids. The CDR3 reads CASSEVGRGYEQYF. CDR3 coding DNA: TGTGCCAGCAGTGAAGTGGGGCGAGGTTACGAGCAGTACTTC.

This clonotype appeared a few times. V gene TRBV5-1 combines with J gene TRBJ2-2, with a possible D match to TRBD2 (6 bases). Germline V gene sequence: CDR1 SGHRS, CDR2 YFSETQ. This CDR3 has 15 residues. Between the trimmed V and J ends, which lost 5 bases and 6 bases, there was a span of 17 bases. CDR3 amino acids: CASSLRGGEAGELFF. DNA for the CDR3: TGCGCCAGCAGTCTCCGTGGAGGGGAAGCCGGGGAGCTGTTTTTT.

The sample holds many counts of this clonotype. The chain joins TRBV6-1 to TRBJ2-3; D remains ambiguous. Per germline, CDR1 MNHNS and CDR2 SASEGT. The CDR3 consists of 13 residues. V was shortened by 1 base and J by 6 bases, with 8 bases between the two germline ends. CDR3 coding DNA: TGTGCCAGCAGTGAAGAGATGGGGGATACGCAGTATTTT. The encoded protein is CASSEEMGDTQYF.

V gene TRBV29-1 combines with J gene TRBJ2-7; TRBD1 agrees at 7 bases. The CDR3 has 13 residues. In germline, CDR1 is SQVTM, CDR2 ANQGSEA. The V and J ends lost 2 bases and 3 bases, in that order; junction bases with no gene match: 4. CDR3 residues: CSVEKGGGYEQYF. The CDR3 DNA reads TGCAGCGTTGAAAAAGGGGGCGGCTACGAGCAGTACTTC.

The chain employs TRBV20-1 and TRBJ1-3; tentatively, D is TRBD1 (5 bases). There are 17 residues in the CDR3. The V end lost 3 bases, the J end lost 4 bases, and 22 bases lay between the germline ends. CDR1 is DFQATT, CDR2 SNEGSKA, per germline (reference sequence). The CDR3 region is CSASAAGGSGAGNTIYF. CDR3 coding DNA: TGCAGTGCTAGTGCAGCCGGTGGATCCGGGGCCGGAAACACCATATATTTT.

This clonotype was counted at least ten times. The CDR3 DNA is TGTGCCAGCAGCCCCACAAGCGGAAGTCAGCCCCAGCATTTT. It is translated as CASSPTSGSQPQHF. The rearrangement links TRBV3-1 to TRBJ1-5; D is unresolved. CDR3 length: 14 residues. Germline-derived CDR1 and CDR2 are LGHDT and YNNKEL (reference sequence). V lost 4 bases to trimming and J lost 6 bases, with 13 bases between them.

The chain has TRBV4-1 and TRBJ1-2, with D possibly TRBD1 on 5 matching bases. The V gene lost 1 base and the J gene lost 2 bases, with 14 bases spanning the gap. This CDR3 comprises 16 residues. CDR1 is MGHRA, CDR2 YSYEKL, per germline. The DNA for the CDR3 is TGCGCCAGCAGCCAAGGTTTGAGGGGAGGAAACTATGGCTACACCTTC. This encodes CASSQGLRGGNYGYTF.

This clonotype has just a few counts. V is TRBV7-8 and J is TRBJ1-2, with 7 bases matching TRBD1. V trimming: 5 bases; J trimming: 5 bases; junction bases outside the gene matches: 8. Germline loops: CDR1 SGHVS, CDR2 FQNEAQ. The CDR3 totals 14 residues. CDR3 in amino acids: CASSATRGVYGYTF. The CDR3 nucleotides read TGTGCCAGCAGCGCAACCAGGGGGGTTTATGGCTACACCTTC.

The V and J genes are TRBV3-1 and TRBJ1-6; D unclear. Trimming took 0 bases from V and 7 from J, leaving 7 bases between them. CDR1 LGHDT and CDR2 YNNKEL come from the germline V gene (reference sequence). CDR3 size: 14 residues. This chain's CDR3 is CASSQDGYNSPLHF. DNA for the CDR3: TGTGCCAGCAGCCAAGACGGGTACAATTCACCCCTCCACTTT.

The chain is built from TRBV10-3 and TRBJ1-2, with D unresolved. This CDR3 is 13 amino acids long. The germline gives CDR1 ENHRY, CDR2 SYGVKD. V lost 8 bases and J 4 bases, leaving 14 bases between the germline ends. The chain's CDR3 is CAIGVSAGYGYTF. In DNA form, the CDR3 reads TGTGCCATCGGAGTCTCAGCCGGCTATGGCTACACCTTC.

This clonotype was seen repeatedly, ten times or more. The rearrangement uses TRBV18 and TRBJ2-2; D perhaps matches TRBD2 (5 bases). CDR3 length equals 16 residues. Looked up from germline, CDR1 is KGHSH and CDR2 is LQKENI. V was trimmed by 1 base and J by 3 bases, leaving 12 bases between them. This CDR3 reads CASSPLTSLDTGELFF. The CDR3 DNA reads as TGTGCCAGCTCACCACTAACTAGTCTGGACACCGGGGAGCTGTTTTTT.